This entry lists 27 T cell receptor beta chains sequenced from one sample in a study of radiation and T cells in renal cell carcinoma. Generated by immunoSEQ multiplex PCR, the TCRdb table keeps only in-frame clones and is missing some. The data hold 90,000 to 100,000 clones, with 80% to 90% observed a single time. Stated time point: baseline pretreatment blood. Stated treatment: 15 Gy SBRT to primary tumor, nephrectomy 4 weeks later. Specimen: blood, collected from a patient whose treatment included radiotherapy and nephrectomy. The receptors shown here come from a man aged 50 to 59 with renal cell carcinoma.

The chain uses TRBV11-2 and TRBJ1-2, with D possibly TRBD1 on 5 matching bases. V dropped 5 bases and J dropped 1 base, with 11 bases sitting between them. The CDR3 runs 14 residues. The germline CDR1 and CDR2 sequences are SGHAT and FQNNGV. The CDR3 region is CASSRPGGNYGYTF. CDR3 sequence (DNA): TGTGCCAGCAGCCGCCCCGGGGGTAACTATGGCTACACCTTC. The entire variable domain, with the rest obtained from reference TRBV11-2 and TRBJ1-2, is as follows: EAGVAQSPRYKIIEKRQSVAFWCNPISGHATLYWYQQILGQGPKLLIQFQNNGVVDDSQLPKDRFSAERLKGVDSTLKIQPAKLEDSAVYLCASSRPGGNYGYTFGSGTRLTVV.

The chain joins TRBV7-2 to TRBJ1-1, with D possibly matching TRBD1 (6 bases). V was clipped by 5 bases and J by 3 bases, with 13 bases between them. The CDR3 spans 14 residues. Per germline, CDR1 SGHTA and CDR2 FQGNSA. The CDR3 sequence: CASSVDRTYTEAFF. CDR3 DNA: TGTGCCAGCAGCGTGGACAGAACCTACACTGAAGCTTTCTTT.

The rearrangement links TRBV23-1 to TRBJ2-7; 9 bases map to TRBD1. TRBV23-1 qualifies as an ORF whose function is uncertain. There are 14 residues in the CDR3. V was clipped by 1 base and J by 2 bases; unmatched bases: 0. CDR3 sequence (DNA): TGCGCCAGCAGTCAATACAGGGGGCCCTACGAGCAGTACTTC. This translates into CASSQYRGPYEQYF.

V gene TRBV6-1 combines with J gene TRBJ2-6; TRBD1 agrees at 8 bases. The V and J ends lost 3 bases and 1 base, in that order; junction bases with no gene match: 8. Per germline, CDR1 MNHNS and CDR2 SASEGT. This CDR3 spans 18 amino acids. CDR3 nucleotide sequence: TGTGCCAGCAGTGACGGACAGGGTAGAGGATCTGGGGCCAACGTCCTGACTTTC. Translating gives CASSDGQGRGSGANVLTF.

A few counts support this clone. The rearrangement joins TRBV11-1 to TRBJ1-2; TRBD1 aligns across 7 bases. The germline V gene has CDR1 SGHAT and CDR2 FQDESV (reference sequence). CDR3 length equals 14 residues. The V segment lost 5 bases and the J segment 3 bases; nucleotides outside the gene matches: 6. CDR3: CASSRTGVDYGYTF. CDR3 bases: TGTGCCAGCAGCAGAACAGGGGTGGACTATGGCTACACCTTC.

The genes are TRBV5-1 and TRBJ2-7; D is unresolved. Germline lookup yields CDR1 SGHRS and CDR2 YFSETQ. Trimming left V 0 bases short and J 1 base short, with 8 bases between. CDR3 length: 14 amino acids. The CDR3 DNA sequence: TGCGCCAGCAGCTTGGTCGGGCTATCCTACGAGCAGTACTTC. Its translation: CASSLVGLSYEQYF.

CDR3 protein: CASTPAGGSGANVLTF. CDR3 in DNA: TGTGCCAGCACCCCGGCGGGGGGCTCTGGGGCCAACGTCCTGACTTTC. The V and J genes are TRBV7-8 and TRBJ2-6, with TRBD2 matching 8 bases. CDR1 SGHVS and CDR2 FQNEAQ come from the germline V gene. Losses at the gene ends were 7 bases for V and 0 bases for J; bases not matched to a gene: 5. The CDR3 is 16 residues long. Complete variable domain (other parts from reference TRBV7-8 and TRBJ2-6): GAGVSQSPRYKVAKRGQDVALRCDPISGHVSLFWYQQALGQGPEFLTYFQNEAQLDKSGLPSDRFFAERPEGSVSTLKIQRTQQEDSAVYLCASTPAGGSGANVLTFGAGSRLTVL.

This clone came up once. The rearrangement joins TRBV30 to TRBJ1-5, with D possibly being TRBD1 (5 bases). The CDR3 has 15 residues. V lost 1 base and J 9 bases, leaving 19 bases between the germline ends. The germline CDR1 and CDR2 sequences are GTSNPN and SVGIG (reference sequence). The chain's CDR3 is CAWSEQDTSFGPQHF. CDR3 coding DNA: TGTGCCTGGAGTGAACAGGATACCTCCTTTGGGCCCCAGCATTTT.

The V gene is TRBV18, the J gene TRBJ2-7, with D perhaps TRBD1 or TRBD2 (5 bases each). This CDR3 comprises 12 residues. Trimming shortened V by 3 bases and J by 6 bases, and 9 bases separated the two germline ends. From germline, CDR1 is KGHSH and CDR2 LQKENI. The CDR3 sequence is CASSPGTFEQYF. The CDR3 DNA sequence: TGTGCCAGCTCACCCGGGACCTTCGAGCAGTACTTC.

The V and J genes are TRBV19 and TRBJ2-1; no reliable D call. The CDR3 extends over 12 amino acids. CDR1 is LNHDA and CDR2 is SQIVND in the germline V gene (reference sequence). V gave up 6 bases and J gave up 10 bases, with 13 bases separating them. The CDR3 DNA follows: TGTGCCAGTAGAGAGCTTTTGGGGGAGCAGTTCTTC. Protein: CASRELLGEQFF.

V and J are TRBV10-3 and TRBJ2-7; D is unresolved. This CDR3 has 13 amino acids. The germline V gene encodes CDR1 ENHRY and CDR2 SYGVKD. Deletions cut 7 bases from V and 5 bases from J, with 15 bases between. CDR3 residues: CAITQQKQNEQYF. In nucleotides, the CDR3 is TGTGCCATCACCCAACAAAAACAGAACGAGCAGTACTTC.

A few counts support this clone. This chain joins TRBV6-5 and TRBJ1-1; D uncertain. Germline V gene sequence: CDR1 MNHEY, CDR2 SVGAGI. The CDR3 totals 15 residues. V lost 1 base, J lost 0 bases, and 9 bases lay in between. DNA for the CDR3: TGTGCCAGCAGTTACTTCCCCACGATGAACACTGAAGCTTTCTTT. Translated, it gives CASSYFPTMNTEAFF.

In this sample, this clone turned up a few times. The CDR3 reads CASSELYYGYTF. For the CDR3, the DNA is TGTGCCAGCTCGGAGTTGTACTATGGCTACACCTTC. V is TRBV6-1 and J is TRBJ1-2; D call uncertain. The CDR3 spans 12 residues. Germline lookup yields CDR1 MNHNS and CDR2 SASEGT. The V gene lost 8 bases and the J gene lost 3 bases, with 10 bases spanning the gap.

This clone was seen a few times. The chain has TRBV7-9 and TRBJ2-3; 7 bases map to TRBD1. The germline CDR1 and CDR2 sequences are SEHNR and FQNEAQ (reference sequence). This CDR3 has 17 amino acids. Trimming took 5 bases from V and 1 from J; bases not matched to a gene: 12. CDR3 sequence: CASSRPTGLKGTDTQYF. The CDR3 bases are TGTGCCAGCAGCCGCCCGACAGGGCTTAAAGGCACAGATACGCAGTATTTT. The full variable domain, in which reference TRBV7-9 and TRBJ2-3 provide the parts outside the CDR3, is DTGVSQNPRHKITKRGQNVTFRCDPISEHNRLYWYRQTLGQGPEFLTYFQNEAQLEKSRLLSDRFSAERPKGSFSTLEIQRTEQGDSAMYLCASSRPTGLKGTDTQYFGPGTRLTVL.

The J gene is TRBJ2-7, the V gene TRBV4-1; 8 bases match TRBD2. Germline lookup yields CDR1 MGHRA and CDR2 YSYEKL. The CDR3 is 19 amino acids. Unmatched junction bases numbered 23, after V lost 7 bases and J lost 3 bases. The CDR3 DNA reads TGCGCCAGCACCTCAAGGGAAGGGAGAGCGGGGGAACCCCACTACGAGCAGTACTTC. Its translation is CASTSREGRAGEPHYEQYF.

The genes are TRBV19 and TRBJ1-5; D gene uncertain. Trimming stripped 4 bases from V and 0 bases from J, with 16 bases between. Germline values: CDR1 LNHDA, CDR2 SQIVND (reference sequence). The CDR3 spans 17 residues. The CDR3 region has the DNA TGTGCCAGTAGTAAAGAACGGCCGTTCATTAGCAATCAGCCCCAGCATTTT. It codes for CASSKERPFISNQPQHF.

The CDR3 region is CASSLVATSGNREQFF. DNA of the CDR3: TGTGCCAGCAGCTTAGTGGCGACTAGCGGGAATCGTGAGCAGTTCTTC. This sequence joins TRBV7-6 and TRBJ2-1, with TRBD2 matching over 11 bases. The germline gives CDR1 SGHVS, CDR2 FNYEAQ. The CDR3 sequence is 16 residues long. V was clipped by 1 base and J by 9 bases; unmatched bases: 8.

V and J are TRBV5-4 and TRBJ2-1, with 15 nucleotides matching TRBD2. The CDR3 sequence is 16 residues long. Germline lookup yields CDR1 SGHNT and CDR2 YYREEE (reference sequence). V lost 3 bases to trimming and J lost 8 bases; unmatched junction nucleotides: 6. This chain's CDR3 is CASSSRTSGRAYEQFF. The CDR3 nucleotides are TGTGCCAGCAGCTCCCGGACTAGCGGGAGGGCATATGAGCAGTTCTTC. Full variable domain (remainder filled in from reference TRBV5-4 and TRBJ2-1): ETGVTQSPTHLIKTRGQQVTLRCSSQSGHNTVSWYQQALGQGPQFIFQYYREEENGRGNFPPRFSGLQFPNYSSELNVNALELDDSALYLCASSSRTSGRAYEQFFGPGTRLTVL.

The chain joins TRBV6-5 to TRBJ1-2; D perhaps matches TRBD1 (6 bases). The CDR3 covers 14 residues. Trimming took 5 bases from V and 0 from J, leaving 10 bases between them. Germline-derived CDR1 and CDR2 are MNHEY and SVGAGI. The CDR3 nucleotides read TGTGCCAGCAGTGATACAGGGACTAACTATGGCTACACCTTC. Translating it yields CASSDTGTNYGYTF.

This chain links TRBV10-2 with TRBJ2-1; the match to TRBD2 covers 13 bases. In germline, CDR1 is WSHSY, CDR2 SAAADI. This CDR3 is built from 17 residues. V trimming: 8 bases; J trimming: 5 bases; junction bases outside the gene matches: 12. This chain's CDR3 is CASGQLAGGLRNNEQFF. Written as DNA, the CDR3 is TGCGCCAGCGGGCAACTAGCGGGAGGGCTAAGAAACAATGAGCAGTTCTTC.

This rearrangement joins TRBV5-1 to TRBJ1-2; a weak D match, TRBD1 (6 bases). Trimming shortened V by 4 bases and J by 8 bases, and 18 bases separated the two germline ends. In germline, CDR1 is SGHRS, CDR2 YFSETQ. This CDR3 comprises 14 residues. CDR3 in DNA: TGCGCCAGCAGCCCTCGACAGGACATGGGCGGCTACACCTTC. This sequence encodes CASSPRQDMGGYTF. The variable domain in full, completed from reference TRBV5-1 and TRBJ1-2, reads KAGVTQTPRYLIKTRGQQVTLSCSPISGHRSVSWYQQTPGQGLQFLFEYFSETQRNKGNFPGRFSGRQFSNSRSEMNVSTLELGDSALYLCASSPRQDMGGYTFGSGTRLTVV.

This sequence joins TRBV27 and TRBJ1-5; TRBD1 matches at 12 bases. Germline V gene data show CDR1 as MNHEY and CDR2 as SMNVEV (reference sequence). V dropped 5 bases and J dropped 7; count of bases not matched to a gene: 6. The CDR3 is 15 residues long. CDR3 residues: CASSPGTGGRQPQHF. The CDR3 DNA sequence: TGTGCCAGCAGTCCCGGGACAGGGGGCAGGCAGCCCCAGCATTTT.

This clone was seen more than once but under ten times. V and J are TRBV7-2 and TRBJ2-7; D is ambiguous. Germline CDR1 reads SGHTA; CDR2 reads FQGNSA. The CDR3 sequence is 12 residues long. V lost 5 bases and J lost 6, with 11 bases in between. The CDR3: CASSVNYVEQYF. Written as DNA, the CDR3 is TGTGCCAGCAGCGTGAATTATGTCGAGCAGTACTTC.

The chain carries TRBV10-1 and TRBJ2-5, with no clear D. Germline CDR1 and CDR2: WNHNN and SYGVQD (reference sequence). This CDR3 has 13 amino acids. V was clipped by 4 bases and J by 3 bases, with 9 bases between them. CDR3 amino acids: CASSVRQEETQYF. The CDR3 bases are TGCGCCAGCAGTGTCCGTCAGGAAGAGACCCAGTACTTC.

This chain uses TRBV7-2 with TRBJ1-1; the D is unclear. Germline V gene lookup returns CDR1 SGHTA and CDR2 FQGNSA. The CDR3 sequence is 13 residues long. V lost 2 bases, J lost 3 bases, and 7 bases lay in between. CDR3 in DNA: TGTGCCAGCAGCTTAAATCCGGACACTGAAGCTTTCTTT. Encoded protein: CASSLNPDTEAFF.

This chain links TRBV30 with TRBJ2-7, with 9 bases matching TRBD1. Looked up from germline, CDR1 is GTSNPN and CDR2 is SVGIG (reference sequence). There are 15 residues in the CDR3. V lost 3 bases, J lost 1 base, and 7 bases stayed unmatched. The CDR3 reads CAWSLPGQGSYEQYF. In DNA form, the CDR3 reads TGTGCCTGGAGCCTCCCGGGACAGGGATCCTACGAGCAGTACTTC.

V gene TRBV30 combines with J gene TRBJ2-5; D is uncertain. The J call may be mistaken, given a closer DNA end match to TRBJ2-7. Germline CDR1 GTSNPN, CDR2 SVGIG (reference sequence). CDR3 length equals 11 residues. The CDR3 DNA sequence: TGTGCCTGGAGCGGTATATACGAGCAGTACTTC. Translating gives CAWSGIYEQYF.